This T cell receptor (beta chain) was sequenced for a study of cytomegalovirus exposure and HLA in healthy donors. Overall study: Researchers found that about four fifths of just under 400 genotyped donors fell within the Caucasian-associated ancestry cluster.

These donors, healthy bone marrow donors, were studied. General study points: Per published reports, the classifier diagnosed cytomegalovirus status with high specificity and sensitivity.

13 Jbeta primers and 60 Vbeta primers were used for the PCR. Using immunoSEQ multiplex PCR, the repertoire was profiled, and TCRdb retains in-frame clones only, with some absent. The profile shows 130,000 to 150,000 clones, 76% of them singletons. Germline trimming cut 6 bases from V and 1 base from J; bases unmatched to any gene: 12. Germline V gives CDR1 MNHEY, CDR2 SMNVEV (reference sequence). The CDR3 is 17 residues long. This clone was counted a single time. The target antigen is unknown. The sequencing input was PBMCs. The chain couples TRBV27 to TRBJ1-3; 7 positions match TRBD1. The receptor's source is a woman aged 40 to 50 in good health and CMV-seronegative. The CDR3 is CASSKNRDSSSGNTIYF. The CDR3 DNA follows: TGTGCCAGCAGCAAGAACCGGGACAGCAGTTCTGGAAACACCATATATTTT.